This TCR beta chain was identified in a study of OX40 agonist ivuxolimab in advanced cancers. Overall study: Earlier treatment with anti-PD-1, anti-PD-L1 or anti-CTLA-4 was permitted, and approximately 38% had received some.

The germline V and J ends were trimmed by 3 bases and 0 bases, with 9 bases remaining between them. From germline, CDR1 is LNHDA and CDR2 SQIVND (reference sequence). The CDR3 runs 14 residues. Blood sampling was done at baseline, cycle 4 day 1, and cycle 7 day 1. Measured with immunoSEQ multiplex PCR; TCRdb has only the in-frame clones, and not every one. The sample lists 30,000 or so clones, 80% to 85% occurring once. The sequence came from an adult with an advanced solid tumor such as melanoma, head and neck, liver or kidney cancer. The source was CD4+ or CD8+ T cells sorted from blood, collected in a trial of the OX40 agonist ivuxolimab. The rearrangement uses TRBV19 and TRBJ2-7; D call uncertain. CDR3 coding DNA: TGTGCCAGTAGTATGAGGCATATCTCCTACGAGCAGTACTTC. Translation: CASSMRHISYEQYF.